What follows is one T cell receptor beta chain and its context. Its specificity is not known. Germline lookup yields CDR1 SGHAT and CDR2 FQNNGV. J lost 6 bases, V lost 4 bases, and 3 bases had no gene match. CDR3 length: 15 residues. Genomic DNA of each subset was evenly split across several immunoSEQ plates. Per the original methods: From ImmunoSEQ came sequences covering only the junction and carrying no quality scores, so filtering differed. Generated by immunoSEQ multiplex PCR, the TCRdb table keeps only in-frame clones and is missing some. The V and J calls and the clone size are those of that table, but D and trimming were determined from the DNA. The sample includes fewer than 700,000 clones, 85% to 95% of them seen just once. The data originate from a study of shared clonotypes between healthy human individuals. Findings of the study overall: Naive CD4 clonotypes were shared across a few donors at 4% to 5%. The study generally estimated greater richness for naive than memory subsets.

Naive CD8 cells were CD45RO-negative, positively selected for CCR7, excluding terminally differentiated effector memory CD45RA+ cells. This chain links TRBV11-2 with TRBJ2-1; TRBD2 matches at 13 bases. The specimen was naive CD8+ T cells sorted from blood. This clonotype originated in a woman aged 25-40 years in good health. This chain's CDR3 is CASSYGTSGINEQFF. The CDR3 DNA sequence: TGTGCCAGCAGCTACGGGACTAGCGGGATCAATGAGCAGTTCTTC. Supplemented by reference TRBV11-2 and TRBJ2-1, the full variable domain reads EAGVAQSPRYKIIEKRQSVAFWCNPISGHATLYWYQQILGQGPKLLIQFQNNGVVDDSQLPKDRFSAERLKGVDSTLKIQPAKLEDSAVYLCASSYGTSGINEQFFGPGTRLTVL.